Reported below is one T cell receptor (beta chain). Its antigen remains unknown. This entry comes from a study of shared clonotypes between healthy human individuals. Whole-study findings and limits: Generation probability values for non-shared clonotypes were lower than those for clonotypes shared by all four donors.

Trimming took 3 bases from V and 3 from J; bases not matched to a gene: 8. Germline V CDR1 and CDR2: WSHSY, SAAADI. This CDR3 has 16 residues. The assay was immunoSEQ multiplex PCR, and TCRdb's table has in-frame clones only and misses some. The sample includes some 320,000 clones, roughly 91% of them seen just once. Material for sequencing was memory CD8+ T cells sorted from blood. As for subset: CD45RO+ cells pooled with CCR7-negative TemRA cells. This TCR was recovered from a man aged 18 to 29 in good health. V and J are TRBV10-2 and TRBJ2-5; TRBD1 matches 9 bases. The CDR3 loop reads CASSDSGTGWEETQYF. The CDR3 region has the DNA TGCGCCAGCAGTGACTCCGGGACAGGGTGGGAAGAGACCCAGTACTTC.